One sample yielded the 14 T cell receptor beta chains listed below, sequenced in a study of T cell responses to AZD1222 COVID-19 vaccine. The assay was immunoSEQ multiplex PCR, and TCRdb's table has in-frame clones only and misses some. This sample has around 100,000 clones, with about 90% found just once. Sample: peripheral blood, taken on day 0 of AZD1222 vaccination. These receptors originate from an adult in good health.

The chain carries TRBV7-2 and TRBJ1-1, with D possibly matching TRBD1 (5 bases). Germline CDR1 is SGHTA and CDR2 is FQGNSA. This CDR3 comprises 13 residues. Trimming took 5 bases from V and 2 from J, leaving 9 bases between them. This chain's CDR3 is CASSRQSNTEAFF. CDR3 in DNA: TGTGCCAGCAGCCGACAGAGTAACACTGAAGCTTTCTTT.

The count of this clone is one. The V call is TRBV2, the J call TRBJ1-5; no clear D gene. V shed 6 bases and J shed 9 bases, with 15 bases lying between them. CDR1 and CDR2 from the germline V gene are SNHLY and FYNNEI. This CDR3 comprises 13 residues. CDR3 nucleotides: TGTGCCAGCAGGTATGGGCGGCAAGGGCCCCAGCATTTT. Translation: CASRYGRQGPQHF.

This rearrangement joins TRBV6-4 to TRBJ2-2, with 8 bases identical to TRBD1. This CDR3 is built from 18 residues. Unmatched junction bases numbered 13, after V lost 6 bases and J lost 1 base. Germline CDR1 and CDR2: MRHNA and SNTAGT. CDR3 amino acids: CASRDEDRAPRNTGELFF. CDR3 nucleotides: TGTGCCAGCAGGGACGAGGACAGGGCGCCAAGGAACACCGGGGAGCTGTTTTTT.

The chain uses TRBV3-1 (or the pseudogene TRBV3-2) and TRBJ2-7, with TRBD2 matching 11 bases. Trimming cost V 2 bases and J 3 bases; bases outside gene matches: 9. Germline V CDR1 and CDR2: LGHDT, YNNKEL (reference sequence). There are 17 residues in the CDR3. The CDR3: CASSQYGALAGGYEQYF. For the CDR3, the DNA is TGTGCCAGCAGCCAATACGGCGCCCTAGCGGGGGGCTACGAGCAGTACTTC.

The CDR3 coding sequence is TGTGCCAGCAGCCAAGCGCGGGGGACACCCCTCCACTTT. It translates to CASSQARGTPLHF. The chain uses TRBV4-2 and TRBJ1-6; D might be TRBD1 (5 bases). Germline-derived CDR1 and CDR2 are LGHNA and YNFKEQ. The V gene lost 1 base and the J gene lost 11 bases, with 9 bases spanning the gap. The CDR3 is 13 residues long.

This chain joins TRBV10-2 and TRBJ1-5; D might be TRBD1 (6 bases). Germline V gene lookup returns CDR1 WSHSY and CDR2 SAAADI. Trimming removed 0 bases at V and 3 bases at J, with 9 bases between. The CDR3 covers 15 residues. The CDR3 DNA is TGCGCCAGCAGTGAGTCGACAGGAGTCAATCAGCCCCAGCATTTT. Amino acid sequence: CASSESTGVNQPQHF.

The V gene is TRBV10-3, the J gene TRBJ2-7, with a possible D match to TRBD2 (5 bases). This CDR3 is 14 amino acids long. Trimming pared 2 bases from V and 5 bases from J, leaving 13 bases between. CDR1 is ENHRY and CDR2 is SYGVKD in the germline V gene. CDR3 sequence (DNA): TGTGCCATCAGTGAGGACCGGGATACCAACGAGCAGTACTTC. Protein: CAISEDRDTNEQYF.

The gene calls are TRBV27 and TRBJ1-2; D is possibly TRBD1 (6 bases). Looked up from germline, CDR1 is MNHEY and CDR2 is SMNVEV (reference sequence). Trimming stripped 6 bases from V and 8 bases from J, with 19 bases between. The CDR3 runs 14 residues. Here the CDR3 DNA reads TGTGCCAGCAGCCGGATCGGACAGCAAGGAGGCTACACCTTC. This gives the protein CASSRIGQQGGYTF.

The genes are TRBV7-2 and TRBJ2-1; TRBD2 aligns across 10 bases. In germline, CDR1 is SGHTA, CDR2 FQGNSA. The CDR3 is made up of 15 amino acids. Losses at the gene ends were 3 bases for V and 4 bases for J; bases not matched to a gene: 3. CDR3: CASSFGTSAYNEQFF. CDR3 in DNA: TGTGCCAGCAGCTTTGGGACTAGCGCGTACAATGAGCAGTTCTTC.

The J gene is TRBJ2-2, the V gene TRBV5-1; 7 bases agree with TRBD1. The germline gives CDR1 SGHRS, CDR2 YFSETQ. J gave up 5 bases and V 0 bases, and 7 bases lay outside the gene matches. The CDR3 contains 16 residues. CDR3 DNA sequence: TGCGCCAGCAGCTTGGCCGGGACAGCGCGAACCGGGGAGCTGTTTTTT. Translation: CASSLAGTARTGELFF. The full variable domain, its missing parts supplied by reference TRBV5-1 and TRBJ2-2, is KAGVTQTPRYLIKTRGQQVTLSCSPISGHRSVSWYQQTPGQGLQFLFEYFSETQRNKGNFPGRFSGRQFSNSRSEMNVSTLELGDSALYLCASSLAGTARTGELFFGEGSRLTVL.

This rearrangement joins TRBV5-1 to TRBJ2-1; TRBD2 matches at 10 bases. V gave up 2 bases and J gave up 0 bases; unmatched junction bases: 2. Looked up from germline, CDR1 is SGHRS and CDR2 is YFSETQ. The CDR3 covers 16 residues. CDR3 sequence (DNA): TGCGCCAGCAGCTTCCTAGCGGGAGACTCCTACAATGAGCAGTTCTTC. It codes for CASSFLAGDSYNEQFF. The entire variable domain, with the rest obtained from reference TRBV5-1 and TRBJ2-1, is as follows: KAGVTQTPRYLIKTRGQQVTLSCSPISGHRSVSWYQQTPGQGLQFLFEYFSETQRNKGNFPGRFSGRQFSNSRSEMNVSTLELGDSALYLCASSFLAGDSYNEQFFGPGTRLTVL.

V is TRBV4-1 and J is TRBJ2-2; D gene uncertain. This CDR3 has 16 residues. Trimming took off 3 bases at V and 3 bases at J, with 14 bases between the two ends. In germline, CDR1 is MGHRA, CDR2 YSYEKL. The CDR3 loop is CASSHVNTRDTGELFF. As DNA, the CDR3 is TGCGCCAGCAGCCACGTAAATACCCGCGACACCGGGGAGCTGTTTTTT.

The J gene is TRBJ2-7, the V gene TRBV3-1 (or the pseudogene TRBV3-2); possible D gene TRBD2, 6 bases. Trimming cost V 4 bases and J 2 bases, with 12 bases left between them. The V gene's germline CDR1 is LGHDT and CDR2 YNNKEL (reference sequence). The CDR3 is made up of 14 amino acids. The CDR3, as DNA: TGTGCCAGCAGCCCTCCGGGACTCACCTACGAGCAGTACTTC. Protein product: CASSPPGLTYEQYF.

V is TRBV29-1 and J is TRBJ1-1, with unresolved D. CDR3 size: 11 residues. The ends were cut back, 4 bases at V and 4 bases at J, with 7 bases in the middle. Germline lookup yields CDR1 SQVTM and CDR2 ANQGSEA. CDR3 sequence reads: CSVGSATEAFF. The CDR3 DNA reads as TGCAGCGTTGGTTCCGCCACTGAAGCTTTCTTT.